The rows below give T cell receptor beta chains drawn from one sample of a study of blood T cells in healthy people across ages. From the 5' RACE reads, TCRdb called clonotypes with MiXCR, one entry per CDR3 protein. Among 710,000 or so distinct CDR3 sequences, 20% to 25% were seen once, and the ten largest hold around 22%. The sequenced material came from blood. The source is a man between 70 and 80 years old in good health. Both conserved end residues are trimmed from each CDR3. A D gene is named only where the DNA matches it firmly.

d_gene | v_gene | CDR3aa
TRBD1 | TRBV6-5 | ASSARGQGGGYT
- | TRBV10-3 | VLRSGPSTDTQY
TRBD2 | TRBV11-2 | ASSPYYSAGVAKNIQY
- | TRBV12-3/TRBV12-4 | ASREAENTEAF
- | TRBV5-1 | ASSTGLGNGYT
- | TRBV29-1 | SARTGNGIQY
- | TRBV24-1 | ATSAGRLASYT
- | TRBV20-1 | SARDWGVSYNEQF
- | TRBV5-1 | ASSLAGSGSSYNEQF
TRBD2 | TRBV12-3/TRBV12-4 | ASSHGTSGGYEQY
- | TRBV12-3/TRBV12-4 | ASSLRETRY
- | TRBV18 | ASSRNTGLETQY
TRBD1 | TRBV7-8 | ASSTFRGQSYNEQF
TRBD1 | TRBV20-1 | SARTGPTEAF
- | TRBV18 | ASSPFERATEAF
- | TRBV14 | ASSRQSLGEKLF
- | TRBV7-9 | ASSLFVLPNNNEQF
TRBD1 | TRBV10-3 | AIRDREGYGYT
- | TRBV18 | ASSRVHSSTDTQY
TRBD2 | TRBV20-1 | SARKGLAGGNEQF
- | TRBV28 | ASRVPRIGGEAF
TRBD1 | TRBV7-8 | ASSAEGTGGQPQH
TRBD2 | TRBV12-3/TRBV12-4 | ASSLTGGGLEQY
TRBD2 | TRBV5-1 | ASSLAGPGGKQETQY